This T cell receptor beta chain was retrieved from a study of cytomegalovirus exposure and HLA in healthy donors. Study context: The roughly 100 million unique TCR beta sequences, from 150 million to 200 million T cells, were found by an earlier analysis. Whole-study findings and limits: On later analysis, the bulk of CMV-associated TCR beta chains appeared to be HLA-restricted. Follow-up analysis seemed to connect common viral pathogens with several of the most significant clusters identified.

PCR primers comprised 60 Vbeta and 13 Jbeta primers. Per the study methods: Later analysis identified tens of millions of unique TCR beta chains, about 10 million shared. Produced via immunoSEQ multiplex PCR; TCRdb's table is partial and in-frame only. Clone size and V and J calls were adopted from that table, with D and trimming inferred from the DNA. Of under 200,000 clones in the sample, around 78% were seen once. The CDR3 runs to 16 residues. CDR1 and CDR2 from the germline V gene are MGHDK and SYGVNS. The V gene lost 1 base and the J gene lost 5 bases, with 16 bases spanning the gap. A single count supports this clone. What it recognizes is unknown.

The genes are TRBV25-1 and TRBJ2-3; D might be TRBD1 (5 bases). The sample consisted of PBMCs. This clonotype was obtained from a man aged 25 to 40 in good health and CMV-seronegative. Here the CDR3 DNA reads TGTGCCAGCAGTGAATCTGGCAGGCCCAGGGTAGATACGCAGTATTTT. Encoded protein: CASSESGRPRVDTQYF.